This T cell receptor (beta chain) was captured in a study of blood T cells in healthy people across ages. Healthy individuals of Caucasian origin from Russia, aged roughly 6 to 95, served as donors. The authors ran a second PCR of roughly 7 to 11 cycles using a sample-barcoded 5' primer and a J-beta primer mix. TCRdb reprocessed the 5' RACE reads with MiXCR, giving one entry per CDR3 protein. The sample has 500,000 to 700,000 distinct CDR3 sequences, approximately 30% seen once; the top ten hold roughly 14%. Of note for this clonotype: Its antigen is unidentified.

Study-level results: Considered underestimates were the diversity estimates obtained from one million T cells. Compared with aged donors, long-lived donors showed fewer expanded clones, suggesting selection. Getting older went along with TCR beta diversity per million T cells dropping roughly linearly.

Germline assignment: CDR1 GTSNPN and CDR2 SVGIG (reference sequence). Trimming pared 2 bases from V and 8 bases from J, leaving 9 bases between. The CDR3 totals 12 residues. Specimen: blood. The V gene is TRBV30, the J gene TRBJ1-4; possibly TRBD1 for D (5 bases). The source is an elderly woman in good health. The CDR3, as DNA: TGTGCCTGGAGTTGGAGGGGCGAAAAACTGTTTTTT. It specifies CAWSWRGEKLFF.